The 2 T cell receptor beta chains below come from one sample, sequenced in a study of T-cell reconstitution after alpha-beta-depleted transplantation in children. It was with unique molecular identifiers that the TCRbeta library was prepared. In TCRdb, the PCR reads were re-called with MiXCR into one record per CDR3 protein. Of 60,000 to 100,000 distinct CDR3 sequences in the sample, around 18% were seen once. Here the sequenced sample was PBMCs, mostly from graft donor cells, taken 360 days after TCRalphabeta/CD19-depleted stem cell transplant. The receptors were sampled from a male patient aged 2 to 9 who had a stem cell transplant for acute lymphoblastic leukemia, so the T cells may come from the graft donor.

This clonotype was detected many times. The genes are TRBV5-1 and TRBJ2-5; 15 nucleotides align to TRBD2. In germline, CDR1 is SGHRS, CDR2 YFSETQ. The V segment lost 4 bases and the J segment 5 bases; nucleotides outside the gene matches: 6. The CDR3 covers 16 residues. DNA of the CDR3: TGCGCCAGCAGCATCGGACTAGCGGGAGGGCAGGAGACCCAGTACTTC. It specifies CASSIGLAGGQETQYF.

This clonotype was counted between two and nine times. This chain joins TRBV7-9 and TRBJ1-3; D not certain. Trimming removed 5 bases from V and 0 bases from J, with 5 bases in between. CDR1 is SEHNR, CDR2 FQNEAQ, per germline (reference sequence). The CDR3 runs 13 residues. CDR3: CASSLDSGNTIYF. For the CDR3, the DNA is TGTGCCAGCAGCCTTGACTCTGGAAACACCATATATTTT.